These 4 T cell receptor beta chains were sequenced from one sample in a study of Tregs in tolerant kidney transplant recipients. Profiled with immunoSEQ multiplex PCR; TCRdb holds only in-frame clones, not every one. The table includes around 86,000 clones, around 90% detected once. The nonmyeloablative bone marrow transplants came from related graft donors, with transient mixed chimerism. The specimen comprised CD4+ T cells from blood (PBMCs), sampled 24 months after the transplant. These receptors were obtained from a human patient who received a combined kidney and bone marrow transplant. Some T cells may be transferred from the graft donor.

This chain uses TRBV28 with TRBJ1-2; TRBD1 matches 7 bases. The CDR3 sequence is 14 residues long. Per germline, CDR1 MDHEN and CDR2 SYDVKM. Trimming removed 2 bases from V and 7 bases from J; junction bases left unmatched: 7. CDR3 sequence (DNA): TGTGCCAGCAGTTTAGTCGACAGGGTAGGTGGCTACACCTTC. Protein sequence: CASSLVDRVGGYTF.

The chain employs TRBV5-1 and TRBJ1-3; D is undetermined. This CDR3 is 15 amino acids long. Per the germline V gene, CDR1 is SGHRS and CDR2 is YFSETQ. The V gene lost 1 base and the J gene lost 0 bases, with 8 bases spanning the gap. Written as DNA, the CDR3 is TGCGCCAGCAGCTTGTCGGGTACCTCTGGAAACACCATATATTTT. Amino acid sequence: CASSLSGTSGNTIYF. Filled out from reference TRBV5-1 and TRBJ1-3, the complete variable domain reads KAGVTQTPRYLIKTRGQQVTLSCSPISGHRSVSWYQQTPGQGLQFLFEYFSETQRNKGNFPGRFSGRQFSNSRSEMNVSTLELGDSALYLCASSLSGTSGNTIYFGEGSWLTVV.

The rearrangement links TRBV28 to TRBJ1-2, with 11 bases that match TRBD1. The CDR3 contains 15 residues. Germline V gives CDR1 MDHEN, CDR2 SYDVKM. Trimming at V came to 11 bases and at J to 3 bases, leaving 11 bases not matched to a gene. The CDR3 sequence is CAARTGGGGDYGYTF. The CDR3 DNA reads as TGTGCCGCCCGGACAGGGGGCGGTGGAGACTATGGCTACACCTTC.

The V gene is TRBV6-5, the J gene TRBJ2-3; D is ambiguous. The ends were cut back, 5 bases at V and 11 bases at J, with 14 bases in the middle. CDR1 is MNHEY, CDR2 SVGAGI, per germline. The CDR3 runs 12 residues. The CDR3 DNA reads TGTGCCAGCAGTAGCCGTGGTTCCGGGCAGTATTTT. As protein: CASSSRGSGQYF.